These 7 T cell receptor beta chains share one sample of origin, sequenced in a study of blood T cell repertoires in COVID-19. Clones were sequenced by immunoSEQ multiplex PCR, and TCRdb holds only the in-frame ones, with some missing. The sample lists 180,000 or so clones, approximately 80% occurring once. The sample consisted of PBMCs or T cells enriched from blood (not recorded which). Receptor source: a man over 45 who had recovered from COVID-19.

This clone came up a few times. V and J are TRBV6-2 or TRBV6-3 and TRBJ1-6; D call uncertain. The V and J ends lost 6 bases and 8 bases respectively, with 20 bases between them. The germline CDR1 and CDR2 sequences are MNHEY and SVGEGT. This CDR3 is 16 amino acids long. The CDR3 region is CASSLPGRVGDSPLHF. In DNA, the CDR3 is TGTGCCAGCAGCCTCCCCGGGAGGGTCGGAGATTCACCCCTCCACTTT.

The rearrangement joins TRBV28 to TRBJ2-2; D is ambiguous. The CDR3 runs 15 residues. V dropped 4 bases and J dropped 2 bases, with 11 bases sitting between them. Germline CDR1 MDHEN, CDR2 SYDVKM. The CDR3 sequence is CASSSSRLNTGELFF. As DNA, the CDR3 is TGTGCCAGCAGTTCCTCGAGACTTAACACCGGGGAGCTGTTTTTT.

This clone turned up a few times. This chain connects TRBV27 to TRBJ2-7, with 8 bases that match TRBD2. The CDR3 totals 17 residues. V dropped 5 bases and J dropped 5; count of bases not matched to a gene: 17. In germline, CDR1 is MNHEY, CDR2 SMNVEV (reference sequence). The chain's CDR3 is CASSTFTVAGPKNEQYF. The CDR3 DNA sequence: TGTGCCAGCAGTACGTTTACCGTAGCGGGGCCTAAAAACGAGCAGTACTTC.

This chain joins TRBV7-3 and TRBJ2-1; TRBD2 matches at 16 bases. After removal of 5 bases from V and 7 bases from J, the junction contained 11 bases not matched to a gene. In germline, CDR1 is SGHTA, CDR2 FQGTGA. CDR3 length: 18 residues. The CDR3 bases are TGTGCCAGCAGCATCACCGGGACTAGCGGGGGGGCTTGGAATGAGCAGTTCTTC. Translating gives CASSITGTSGGAWNEQFF.

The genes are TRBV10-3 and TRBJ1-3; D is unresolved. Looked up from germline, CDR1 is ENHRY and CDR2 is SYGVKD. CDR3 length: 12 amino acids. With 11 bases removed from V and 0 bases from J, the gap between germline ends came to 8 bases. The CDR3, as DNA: TGTGCCTCGGGAAACTCTGGAAACACCATATATTTT. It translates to CASGNSGNTIYF.

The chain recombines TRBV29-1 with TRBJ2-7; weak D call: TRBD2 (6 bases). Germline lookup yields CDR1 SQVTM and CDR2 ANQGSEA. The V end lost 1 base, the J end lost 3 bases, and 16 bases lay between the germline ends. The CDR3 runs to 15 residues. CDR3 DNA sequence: TGCAGCGTTGAAGGGGTGACGGGAGAGGGCTACGAGCAGTACTTC. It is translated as CSVEGVTGEGYEQYF.

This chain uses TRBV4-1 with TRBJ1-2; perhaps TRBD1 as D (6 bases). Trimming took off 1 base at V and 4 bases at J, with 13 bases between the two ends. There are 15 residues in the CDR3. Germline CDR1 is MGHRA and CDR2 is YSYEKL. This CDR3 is CASSQAGARIYGYTF. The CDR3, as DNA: TGCGCCAGCAGCCAAGCAGGGGCCCGTATCTATGGCTACACCTTC.